The present TCR beta chain was sequenced within a study of somatic mutations in cytotoxic T cells in rheumatoid arthritis listed by TCRdb under 2017. General notes on the study: Sorted V beta1+ cells also underwent TCRB sequencing, and some V beta antibody-stained T-cell populations were flow-sorted at nearly 100% purity on a FACSAria II or Sony SH800. The study asked whether expanded CD8+ T-cell clones in newly diagnosed, untreated rheumatoid arthritis carry somatic mutations, and used TCRB deep sequencing to characterize clonality. TCRB deep sequencing covered some 60 patients with rheumatoid arthritis along with 20 healthy controls. Patient and control groups had essentially identical median ages.

CDR1 SGDLS and CDR2 YYNGEE were looked up in the germline V gene. V is reduced by 3 bases and J by 6 bases, leaving a spacing of 12 bases between them. The CDR3 spans 13 residues, from the cysteine through the phenylalanine. The retained sequence is limited to the CDR3, 39 bases, with the frame set at the first base. Buffy coats from about 20 blood donors served as healthy controls, a group that was 55% female with a median age of about 60 years (range about 20-70). On an AutoMACS, CD4+ and CD8+ cells were isolated via positive magnetic bead selection, and their purity was verified by flow cytometry. Peripheral blood mononuclear cells were obtained using density gradient separation with Ficoll-Paque PLUS. DNA was extracted from CD4-enriched, CD8-enriched or PBMC samples with Nucleospin Tissue or Tissue XS kits and quantified with a Qubit 2.0 fluorometer. Sequencing of TCRB CDR3 was done on genomic DNA with the immunoSEQ assay. For the original study's pipeline: Analyses were restricted to productive TCRB rearrangements. Clonality was calculated as a Shannon entropy-based productive clonality index, and a clone was defined by a unique TCRB CDR3 sequence. The template counts of each clone relative to the total templates per sample were used to calculate repertoire overlap between two samples. Flow cytometry-measured V-gene usage correlated with V-gene usage from TCRB sequencing, with a Spearman r of roughly 0.61. Drawn from immuneACCESS, this table holds only the in-frame rearrangements with V and J called that TCRdb kept. Clones are partly lost; checked studies trace under half to an unresolved V gene and leave the rest unexplained. That table is the source of V, J and clone size, and D and trimming were worked out from the DNA. In all, the sample holds about 11,000 clones, and 70% to 80% of those were seen once. Jointly, the top ten make up 9% to 10% of the sample.

The study at large found these results: The antigen targets of the expanded CD8+ clones were unknown, and absence from virus-specific databases did not rule out viral specificity. CD8+ clonality increased with age in patients (Spearman r of about 0.49) but not in healthy controls. CD8+ T-cell clonality did not differ significantly between rheumatoid arthritis patients and age-matched healthy controls. The finding that TRBV07 was slightly underrepresented in patients was left unadjusted for multiple comparisons. Several identical CD8+ TCRB sequences were found in both blood and synovial fluid, and in about an eighth of the roughly 60 patients the largest CD8+ clone exceeded 20% of CD8+ cells.

Concerning this clone: Which antigen it targets is not known. Per-base qualities were not stored, and no clone one base away is much larger.

This TCR came from a man aged 70-80 years in good health. In this chain, TRBV9 is recombined with TRBJ1-2; the D gene is perhaps TRBD1, from 5 matching bases. The sample was CD8+ T cells sorted from blood. The base sequence is TGTGCCAGCAGCGCCCAGGGCGCGAATGGCTACACCTTC. Its translation is CASSAQGANGYTF.